This passage covers 24 T cell receptor beta chains from one sample sequenced in a study of T cell repertoires in MIS-A myocarditis. Measured with immunoSEQ multiplex PCR; TCRdb has only the in-frame clones, and not every one. The sample carries around 6,000 clones, about 83% recorded once. What was sequenced was interventricular septum heart tissue obtained at autopsy. The origin of the receptors is a man aged 18 to 29 with fulminant myocarditis from multisystem inflammatory syndrome in adults (MIS-A) after COVID-19.

This clone was picked up one time. CDR3 protein: CASSFGPDANNSPLHF. The CDR3 DNA sequence: TGTGCCAGCAGCTTTGGCCCCGACGCGAATAATTCACCCCTCCACTTT. The genes are TRBV5-5 and TRBJ1-6; D gene unclear. This CDR3 has 16 residues. The germline V and J ends were trimmed by 2 bases and 5 bases, with 14 bases remaining between them. CDR1 is SGHKS, CDR2 YYEKEE, per germline (reference sequence).

This clone was seen only once. The chain couples TRBV5-4 to TRBJ2-1; D is unresolved. Germline CDR1 and CDR2: SGHNT and YYREEE (reference sequence). V lost 4 bases and J lost 1, with 6 bases in between. The CDR3 has 13 residues. For the CDR3, the DNA is TGTGCCAGCAGCAGGGATTCCTACAATGAGCAGTTCTTC. Translating it yields CASSRDSYNEQFF.

The CDR3 region has the DNA TGTGCCAGCAGTTTTTTGGCGGGTCGAGGAGGCTATGGCTACACCTTC. As protein: CASSFLAGRGGYGYTF. The gene calls are TRBV28 and TRBJ1-2; the D is unclear. This CDR3 has 16 residues. V shed 3 bases and J shed 4 bases, with 18 bases lying between them. The germline V gene has CDR1 MDHEN and CDR2 SYDVKM.

This clone was seen a handful of times. The chain joins TRBV7-2 to TRBJ2-3; 7 nucleotides agree with TRBD1. Per germline, CDR1 SGHTA and CDR2 FQGNSA. The CDR3 is made up of 15 amino acids. J gave up 6 bases and V 2 bases, and 8 bases lay outside the gene matches. The CDR3 protein is CASSLLTGSGDTQYF. In DNA, the CDR3 is TGTGCCAGCAGCTTATTGACAGGGTCGGGGGATACGCAGTATTTT. Complete variable domain (other parts from reference TRBV7-2 and TRBJ2-3): GAGVSQSPSNKVTEKGKDVELRCDPISGHTALYWYRQSLGQGLEFLIYFQGNSAPDKSGLPSDRFSAERTGGSVSTLTIQRTQQEDSAVYLCASSLLTGSGDTQYFGPGTRLTVL.

The chain is built from TRBV7-2 and TRBJ1-2; 11 nucleotides match TRBD1. Germline CDR1 and CDR2: SGHTA and FQGNSA. This CDR3 region has 14 residues. With 5 bases clipped from V and 13 bases from J, the junction kept 12 bases outside the gene matches. CDR3 protein: CASSPRGDRGEGTF. The CDR3 nucleotides are TGTGCCAGCAGCCCACGGGGGGACAGGGGGGAAGGCACCTTC.

The J gene is TRBJ1-2, the V gene TRBV30, with D possibly matching TRBD1 (5 bases). V lost 2 bases and J lost 3, with 10 bases in between. Germline V gives CDR1 GTSNPN, CDR2 SVGIG (reference sequence). CDR3 length: 13 residues. The CDR3 here is CAWSKKTDYGYTF. Written as DNA, the CDR3 is TGTGCCTGGAGTAAAAAGACAGACTATGGCTACACCTTC.

In DNA form, the CDR3 reads TGTGCCAGTATGGACAGGGACTATGGCTACACCTTC. This translates into CASMDRDYGYTF. The rearrangement links TRBV19 to TRBJ1-2, with TRBD1 identical over 8 bases. Germline assignment: CDR1 LNHDA and CDR2 SQIVND (reference sequence). This CDR3 comprises 12 residues. The ends lost 7 bases at V and 3 bases at J; junction bases unmatched: 1.

V is TRBV25-1 and J is TRBJ2-1; possibly TRBD2 for D (6 bases). The CDR3 consists of 15 residues. Trimming stripped 8 bases from V and 5 bases from J, with 19 bases between. CDR1 is MGHDK and CDR2 is SYGVNS in the germline V gene. CDR3 sequence reads: CASAGLGLLNNEQFF. In DNA form, the CDR3 reads TGTGCCAGCGCGGGGTTGGGACTCCTCAACAATGAGCAGTTCTTC.

The chain uses TRBV29-1 and TRBJ1-1; tentatively, D is TRBD1 (6 bases). Trimming cost V 5 bases and J 0 bases, with 10 bases left between them. The length of the CDR3 is 13 residues. The germline CDR1 and CDR2 sequences are SQVTM and ANQGSEA. The CDR3 nucleotides read TGCAGCGTTTCGGACAGAATGAACACTGAAGCTTTCTTT. It codes for CSVSDRMNTEAFF.

V and J are TRBV4-1 and TRBJ2-7, with TRBD2 as a possible D gene (6 bases). V gave up 1 base and J gave up 4 bases, with 17 bases separating them. From germline, CDR1 is MGHRA and CDR2 YSYEKL. The CDR3 contains 16 residues. CDR3 coding DNA: TGCGCCAGCAGCCAAGCCGGGGGACTCCGGGGATACGAGCAGTACTTC. Protein: CASSQAGGLRGYEQYF.

There are a few counts of this clone. The V gene is TRBV19, the J gene TRBJ1-1, with TRBD1 as a possible D gene (5 bases). Trimming shortened V by 2 bases and J by 4 bases, and 8 bases separated the two germline ends. CDR1 and CDR2 from the germline V gene are LNHDA and SQIVND (reference sequence). The CDR3 consists of 13 residues. The CDR3 sequence is CASSITGGTEAFF. DNA of the CDR3: TGTGCCAGTAGTATAACCGGGGGCACTGAAGCTTTCTTT.

This clone was counted only a few times. The chain joins TRBV11-3 to TRBJ1-1; D unclear. CDR1 SGHNT and CDR2 YENEEA come from the germline V gene. The CDR3 contains 13 residues. Trimming cost V 4 bases and J 1 base, with 7 bases left between them. CDR3: CASSSSQNTEAFF. The CDR3 bases are TGTGCCAGCAGCTCGAGTCAGAACACTGAAGCTTTCTTT.

The chain is built from TRBV7-2 and TRBJ2-1; no firm D call. Per the germline V gene, CDR1 is SGHTA and CDR2 is FQGNSA. The CDR3 covers 12 residues. Trimming took 5 bases from V and 9 from J, leaving 11 bases between them. CDR3 in DNA: TGTGCCAGCAGCCCGGGTTTGGGTGAGCAGTTCTTC. As protein: CASSPGLGEQFF.

The V call is TRBV15, the J call TRBJ1-1; D might be TRBD1 (5 bases). The V end was cut by 3 bases, the J end by 4 bases, with 15 bases between. The CDR3 loop spans 15 amino acids. CDR1 and CDR2 (germline): LNHNV, YYDKDF (reference sequence). CDR3 amino acids: CATSSGRGAGTEAFF. The CDR3 coding sequence is TGTGCCACCAGCAGTGGAAGGGGCGCCGGCACTGAAGCTTTCTTT.

The CDR3 loop is CASSLKSGTSGTDTQYF. CDR3 sequence (DNA): TGTGCCAGCAGCTTAAAGTCCGGGACTAGCGGAACAGATACGCAGTATTTT. The chain joins TRBV7-3 to TRBJ2-3; 11 bases align to TRBD2. This CDR3 has 17 residues. Losses at the gene ends were 1 base for V and 3 bases for J; bases not matched to a gene: 6. Germline loops: CDR1 SGHTA, CDR2 FQGTGA.

There are a few counts of this clone. CDR3 nucleotide sequence: TGCAGCGCCGGAGAGAGGTCGGGGGCGGGGTTCTTC. Translation gives CSAGERSGAGFF. The V and J genes are TRBV29-1 and TRBJ2-1; D could derive from TRBD1 or TRBD2 (6 bases each). CDR1 SQVTM and CDR2 ANQGSEA come from the germline V gene. The CDR3 is made up of 12 amino acids. Deletions cut 7 bases from V and 15 bases from J, with 22 bases between.

V usage is TRBV29-1 and J usage is TRBJ2-1, with TRBD2 identical over 12 bases. The CDR3 has 17 amino acids. The J segment lost 0 bases and the V segment lost 3 bases, leaving 6 bases of the junction unmatched. From germline, CDR1 is SQVTM and CDR2 ANQGSEA. CDR3 in DNA: TGCAGCGTTGACGGACTAGCGGGGCAAGTCTCCTACAATGAGCAGTTCTTC. Translating it yields CSVDGLAGQVSYNEQFF.

The rearrangement links TRBV19 to TRBJ1-6, with no clear D. Germline V gene sequence: CDR1 LNHDA, CDR2 SQIVND (reference sequence). V lost 10 bases and J 4 bases, leaving 14 bases between the germline ends. The CDR3 is made up of 14 amino acids. In DNA, the CDR3 is TGTGCCACCAAGACACGGGAGTATAATTCACCCCTCCACTTT. Translated, it gives CATKTREYNSPLHF. The full variable domain, rest sourced from reference TRBV19 and TRBJ1-6, is DGGITQSPKYLFRKEGQNVTLSCEQNLNHDAMYWYRQDPGQGLRLIYYSQIVNDFQKGDIAEGYSVSREKKESFPLTVTSAQKNPTAFYLCATKTREYNSPLHFGNGTRLTVT.

The rearrangement uses TRBV7-9 and TRBJ2-7; D perhaps matches TRBD2 (6 bases). The CDR3 spans 17 residues. Germline V lookup: CDR1 SEHNR, CDR2 FQNEAQ (reference sequence). V lost 0 bases and J lost 2, with 17 bases in between. The DNA of the CDR3 is TGTGCCAGCAGCTTAGCAACGACTTCTAGCGCACCCTACGAGCAGTACTTC. This encodes CASSLATTSSAPYEQYF.

This clone was seen a few times. The chain recombines TRBV29-1 with TRBJ2-4, with 11 bases fitting TRBD2. The CDR3 is made up of 17 amino acids. The trim removed 4 bases at V and 0 bases at J, leaving 8 bases unmatched. Germline-derived CDR1 and CDR2 are SQVTM and ANQGSEA. The CDR3 DNA reads TGCAGCGTTGGACTAGCGGGACCCACGTTAGCCAAAAACATTCAGTACTTC. Translating it yields CSVGLAGPTLAKNIQYF.

The rearrangement joins TRBV19 to TRBJ2-7, with a weak D call TRBD2 (5 bases). Looked up from germline, CDR1 is LNHDA and CDR2 is SQIVND (reference sequence). The CDR3 consists of 16 residues. The V end lost 1 base, the J end lost 4 bases, and 17 bases lay between the germline ends. This CDR3 is CASSIAFRGLIYEQYF. The CDR3 region has the DNA TGTGCCAGTAGTATAGCGTTCCGGGGTCTAATTTACGAGCAGTACTTC.

This clone appeared a single time. The CDR3 spells CASSPMSYEQYF. The DNA for the CDR3 is TGTGCCAGCAGCCCCATGTCCTACGAGCAGTACTTC. The J gene is TRBJ2-7, the V gene TRBV6-2 or TRBV6-3; D remains ambiguous. The CDR3 is 12 residues long. The germline V gene has CDR1 MNHEY and CDR2 SVGEGT. Deletions cut 6 bases from V and 1 base from J, with 7 bases between.

This clone was seen a single time. V is TRBV12-3 or TRBV12-4 and J is TRBJ1-2, with D possibly matching TRBD1 (5 bases). The CDR3 covers 11 residues. With 4 bases removed from V and 8 bases from J, the gap between germline ends came to 8 bases. The CDR3 protein is CASSSGLGYTF. The CDR3 DNA reads as TGTGCCAGCAGTTCAGGGTTAGGCTACACCTTC.

The chain employs TRBV5-1 and TRBJ1-3, with D unresolved. CDR1 is SGHRS, CDR2 YFSETQ, per germline. V lost 4 bases to trimming and J lost 2 bases, with 10 bases between them. This CDR3 region has 14 residues. The CDR3 DNA reads TGCGCCAGCAGCAGAGGTGGCCCTGGAAACACCATATATTTT. The encoded protein is CASSRGGPGNTIYF.